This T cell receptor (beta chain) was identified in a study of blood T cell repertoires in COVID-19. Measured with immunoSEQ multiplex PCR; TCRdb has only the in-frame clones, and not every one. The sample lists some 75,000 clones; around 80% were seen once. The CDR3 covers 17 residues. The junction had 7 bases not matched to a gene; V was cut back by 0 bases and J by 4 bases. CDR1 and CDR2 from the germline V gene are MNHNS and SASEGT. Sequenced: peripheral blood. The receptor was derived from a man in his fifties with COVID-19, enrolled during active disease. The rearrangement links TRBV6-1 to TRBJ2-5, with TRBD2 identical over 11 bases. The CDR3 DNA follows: TGTGCCAGCAGTGAAGCGCCGGGACTAGCGGATCCAGAGACCCAGTACTTC. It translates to CASSEAPGLADPETQYF.